The clone carrying this T cell receptor (beta chain) was observed a few times. V was cut by 5 bases and J by 2 bases, with 13 bases left in between. Germline-derived CDR1 and CDR2 are SEHNR and FQNEAQ (reference sequence). This CDR3 region has 14 residues. This record belongs to a study of blood T cells in healthy people across ages. The use of a sample-barcoded 5' primer and a J-beta primer mix characterized a second PCR of roughly 6 to 11 cycles. Every individual sample yielded 3 million or more paired-end reads (each containing CDR3). MiXCR, run by TCRdb on the 5' RACE reads, gives a single entry per CDR3 protein. The repertoire holds about 1.4 million distinct CDR3 sequences, with roughly 60% as singletons.

This TCR came from a young man in good health. Material: blood. The chain has TRBV7-9 and TRBJ2-7; tentatively, D is TRBD1 (6 bases). CDR3 in amino acids: CASSPVGHTYEQYF. The CDR3 region has the DNA TGTGCCAGCAGCCCAGTGGGACATACCTACGAGCAGTACTTC. Supplemented by reference TRBV7-9 and TRBJ2-7, the full variable domain reads DTGVSQNPRHKITKRGQNVTFRCDPISEHNRLYWYRQTLGQGPEFLTYFQNEAQLEKSRLLSDRFSAERPKGSFSTLEIQRTEQGDSAMYLCASSPVGHTYEQYFGPGTRLTVT.